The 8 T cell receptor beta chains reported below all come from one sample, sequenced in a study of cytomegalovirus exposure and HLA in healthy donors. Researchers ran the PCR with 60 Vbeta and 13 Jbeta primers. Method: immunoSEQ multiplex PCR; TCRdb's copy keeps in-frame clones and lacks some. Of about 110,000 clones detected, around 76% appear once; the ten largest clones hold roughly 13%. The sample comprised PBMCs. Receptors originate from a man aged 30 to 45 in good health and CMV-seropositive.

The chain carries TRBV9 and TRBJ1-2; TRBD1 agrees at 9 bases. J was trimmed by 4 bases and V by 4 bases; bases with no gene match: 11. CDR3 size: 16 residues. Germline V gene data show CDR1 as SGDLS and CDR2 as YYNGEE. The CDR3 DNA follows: TGTGCCAGCAGCCCCCGGACAGGGGCTTCCGTCTATGGCTACACCTTC. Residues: CASSPRTGASVYGYTF.

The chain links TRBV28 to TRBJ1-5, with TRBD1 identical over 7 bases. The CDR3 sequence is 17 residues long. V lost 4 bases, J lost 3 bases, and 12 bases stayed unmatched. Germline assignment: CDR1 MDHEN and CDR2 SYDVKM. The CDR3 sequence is CASSSGSGGRHNQPQHF. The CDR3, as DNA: TGTGCCAGCAGTTCGGGCTCAGGGGGGAGGCACAATCAGCCCCAGCATTTT.

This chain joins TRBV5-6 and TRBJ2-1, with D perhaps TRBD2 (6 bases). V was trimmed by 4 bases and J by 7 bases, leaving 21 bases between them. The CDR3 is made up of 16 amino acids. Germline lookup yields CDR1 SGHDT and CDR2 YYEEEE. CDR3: CASSVKTSTSLNEQFF. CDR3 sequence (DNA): TGTGCCAGCAGCGTCAAGACTAGTACCTCCCTGAATGAGCAGTTCTTC. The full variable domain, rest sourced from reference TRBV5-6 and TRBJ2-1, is DAGVTQSPTHLIKTRGQQVTLRCSPKSGHDTVSWYQQALGQGPQFIFQYYEEEERQRGNFPDRFSGHQFPNYSSELNVNALLLGDSALYLCASSVKTSTSLNEQFFGPGTRLTVL.

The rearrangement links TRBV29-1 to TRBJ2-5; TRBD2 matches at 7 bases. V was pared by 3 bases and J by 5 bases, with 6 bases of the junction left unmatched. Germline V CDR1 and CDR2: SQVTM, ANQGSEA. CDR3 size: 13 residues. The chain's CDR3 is CSVDPAGSETQYF. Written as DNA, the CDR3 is TGCAGCGTTGACCCAGCGGGGTCGGAGACCCAGTACTTC.

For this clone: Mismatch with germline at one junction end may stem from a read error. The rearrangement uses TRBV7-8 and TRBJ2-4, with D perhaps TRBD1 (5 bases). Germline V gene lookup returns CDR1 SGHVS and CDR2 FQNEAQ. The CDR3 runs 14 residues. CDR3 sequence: CASSSRVGKNSQYF. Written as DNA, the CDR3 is TGTGCCAGCAGCTCCAGGGTAGGGAAAAACAGTCAGTACTTC. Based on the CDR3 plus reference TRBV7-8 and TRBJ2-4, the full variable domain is GAGVSQSPRYKVAKRGQDVALRCDPISGHVSLFWYQQALGQGPEFLTYFQNEAQLDKSGLPSDRFFAERPEGSVSTLKIQRTQQEDSAVYLCASSSRVGKNSQYFGAGTRLSVL.

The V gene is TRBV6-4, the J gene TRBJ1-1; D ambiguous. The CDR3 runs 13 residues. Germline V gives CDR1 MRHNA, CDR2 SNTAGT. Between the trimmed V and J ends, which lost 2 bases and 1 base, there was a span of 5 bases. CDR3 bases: TGTGCCAGCAGTGACAGCCCGAACACTGAAGCTTTCTTT. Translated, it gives CASSDSPNTEAFF.

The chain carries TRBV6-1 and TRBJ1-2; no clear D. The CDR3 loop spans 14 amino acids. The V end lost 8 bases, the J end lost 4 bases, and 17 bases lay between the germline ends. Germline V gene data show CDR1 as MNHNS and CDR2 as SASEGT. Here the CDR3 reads CASAQDQAPYGYTF. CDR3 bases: TGTGCCAGCGCCCAAGACCAGGCTCCCTATGGCTACACCTTC.

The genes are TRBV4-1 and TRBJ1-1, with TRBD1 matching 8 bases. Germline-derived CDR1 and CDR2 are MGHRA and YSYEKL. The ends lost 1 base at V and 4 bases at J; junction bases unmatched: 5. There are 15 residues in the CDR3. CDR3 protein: CASSQVTGAGTEAFF. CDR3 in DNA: TGCGCCAGCAGCCAAGTGACAGGGGCGGGCACTGAAGCTTTCTTT.